Listed below are T cell receptor beta chains from one sample, sequenced in a study of cytomegalovirus exposure and HLA in healthy donors. The assay was immunoSEQ multiplex PCR, and TCRdb's table has in-frame clones only and misses some. The sample has approximately 120,000 clones, around 78% seen once. Sequencing used PBMCs. Receptors originate from a man younger than 35 in good health and CMV-seropositive. CDR3s leave out the opening cysteine and the closing phenylalanine or tryptophan. The order of the fields is J gene, V gene, D gene, CDR3 protein. The D gene is left open where the match is weak.

j_gene: TRBJ2-1
v_gene: TRBV4-1
d_gene: TRBD1
CDR3aa: ASSQGGTGPQNEQF

j_gene: TRBJ2-1
v_gene: TRBV4-2
d_gene: NA
CDR3aa: ASSQDRGGDYNEQF

j_gene: TRBJ1-2
v_gene: TRBV5-5
d_gene: TRBD1
CDR3aa: ASSRDRDRSYGYT

j_gene: TRBJ1-1
v_gene: TRBV7-2
d_gene: NA
CDR3aa: ASSTQGTNTEAF

j_gene: TRBJ1-1
v_gene: TRBV19
d_gene: NA
CDR3aa: ASSMASTDKAF

j_gene: TRBJ1-4
v_gene: TRBV30
d_gene: NA
CDR3aa: AWDFTGSTNEKLF

j_gene: TRBJ2-1
v_gene: TRBV6-5
d_gene: TRBD2
CDR3aa: ASNPIAGGYNEQF

j_gene: TRBJ2-1
v_gene: TRBV9
d_gene: NA
CDR3aa: ASSPQQVTHEQF

j_gene: TRBJ1-1
v_gene: TRBV9
d_gene: TRBD1
CDR3aa: ASSARQGDSNTEAF

j_gene: TRBJ1-1
v_gene: TRBV9
d_gene: NA
CDR3aa: ASSVAGASEAF

j_gene: TRBJ2-7
v_gene: TRBV13
d_gene: TRBD2
CDR3aa: ASSLKRGAAQSSYEQY

j_gene: TRBJ2-5
v_gene: TRBV4-2
d_gene: TRBD2
CDR3aa: ASSQGLAAETQY

j_gene: TRBJ2-7
v_gene: TRBV19
d_gene: NA
CDR3aa: ASSIWELGAYEQY

j_gene: TRBJ2-2
v_gene: TRBV5-1
d_gene: NA
CDR3aa: ASSATGTPNTGELF

j_gene: TRBJ1-3
v_gene: TRBV14
d_gene: NA
CDR3aa: ASSHAGSVTGNTIY

j_gene: TRBJ2-7
v_gene: TRBV29-1
d_gene: TRBD2
CDR3aa: SVEDRLAGAPSEQY

j_gene: TRBJ1-6
v_gene: TRBV9
d_gene: NA
CDR3aa: ASSDINSPLH

j_gene: TRBJ2-3
v_gene: TRBV19
d_gene: TRBD2
CDR3aa: ASSPTSGADTQY

j_gene: TRBJ1-5
v_gene: TRBV27
d_gene: TRBD1
CDR3aa: ASSLGTGEQPQH

j_gene: TRBJ1-5
v_gene: TRBV10-3
d_gene: NA
CDR3aa: AIAEGEDQPQH

j_gene: TRBJ1-1
v_gene: TRBV30
d_gene: TRBD1
CDR3aa: AWTNRGLSTEAF

j_gene: TRBJ1-4
v_gene: TRBV2
d_gene: TRBD1
CDR3aa: ASSGQGEEKLF

j_gene: TRBJ2-1
v_gene: TRBV7-9
d_gene: NA
CDR3aa: ASSSRIEQF

j_gene: TRBJ2-7
v_gene: TRBV29-1
d_gene: NA
CDR3aa: SVVGLTGSYEQY

j_gene: TRBJ2-5
v_gene: TRBV2
d_gene: NA
CDR3aa: ASRRAETQY

j_gene: TRBJ2-7
v_gene: TRBV6-1
d_gene: NA
CDR3aa: ASSEPPGLTYEQY

j_gene: TRBJ1-5
v_gene: TRBV19
d_gene: NA
CDR3aa: ASSGQWNQPQH

j_gene: TRBJ1-4
v_gene: TRBV4-1
d_gene: NA
CDR3aa: ASSHRTEVNEKLF

j_gene: TRBJ2-2
v_gene: TRBV4-2
d_gene: TRBD2
CDR3aa: ASSQPTGTSGGGKTGELF

j_gene: TRBJ1-4
v_gene: TRBV30
d_gene: NA
CDR3aa: AWSVRAGGLDEKLF

j_gene: TRBJ2-5
v_gene: TRBV10-1
d_gene: NA
CDR3aa: ASSRSDTLRETQY

j_gene: TRBJ2-7
v_gene: TRBV29-1
d_gene: NA
CDR3aa: SAQQGHSYEQY

j_gene: TRBJ2-1
v_gene: TRBV7-9
d_gene: TRBD1
CDR3aa: ASSSIPGQGAYNEQF

j_gene: TRBJ2-5
v_gene: TRBV9
d_gene: NA
CDR3aa: ASSGDGLQETQY

j_gene: TRBJ1-6
v_gene: TRBV27
d_gene: TRBD1
CDR3aa: ASSSGQGGSPLH

j_gene: TRBJ2-7
v_gene: TRBV7-9
d_gene: NA
CDR3aa: ASRYTGSYEQY

j_gene: TRBJ1-3
v_gene: TRBV23-1
d_gene: NA
CDR3aa: ASSQSTGGLSGNTIY

j_gene: TRBJ1-3
v_gene: TRBV10-1
d_gene: NA
CDR3aa: ASSDPTGSSGNTIY

j_gene: TRBJ1-1
v_gene: TRBV13
d_gene: NA
CDR3aa: ASSSHQGSTEAF

j_gene: TRBJ1-1
v_gene: TRBV19
d_gene: NA
CDR3aa: ASSILQGGRWAF

j_gene: TRBJ2-7
v_gene: TRBV4-2
d_gene: TRBD1
CDR3aa: ASSPGDSSYEQY

j_gene: TRBJ1-1
v_gene: TRBV6-5
d_gene: NA
CDR3aa: ASSYSSDREAF

j_gene: TRBJ1-1
v_gene: TRBV28
d_gene: NA
CDR3aa: ASSPIGYRGNTEAF

j_gene: TRBJ1-2
v_gene: TRBV16
d_gene: NA
CDR3aa: ASSPASQGIPGEGYT